The clone carrying this T cell receptor beta chain was seen only a few times. Stable Graves' hyperthyroidism meant no ophthalmopathy progression within 18 months. The data belong to a study of T cells in Graves' hyperthyroidism and ophthalmopathy. There were TCR beta CDR3 regions amplified from RNA transcripts. The TCR CDR3 was amplified in a first-round RT-PCR using the HTBI primer set. A single record per CDR3 protein comes from TCRdb applying MiXCR to the multiplex PCR reads. The sample consists of about 200,000 distinct CDR3 sequences, around 17% of them appearing once. Germline CDR1 reads MGHRA; CDR2 reads YSYEKL. The CDR3 sequence is 13 residues long. Trimming removed 0 bases at V and 7 bases at J, with 7 bases between.

This chain links TRBV4-1 with TRBJ1-5, with D unclear. The sample comprised blood. The TCR comes from a woman in her forties or fifties with Graves' hyperthyroidism. CDR3: CASSQDRRQPQHF. CDR3 in DNA: TGCGCCAGCAGCCAAGATAGGCGACAGCCCCAGCATTTT.